These 27 T cell receptor beta chains share one sample of origin, sequenced in a study of blood T cells in healthy people across ages. It was with a sample-barcoded 5' primer and a J-beta primer mix that a second PCR of about 7 to 12 cycles was run. TCRdb processed the 5' RACE reads anew with MiXCR; each CDR3 protein has one entry. In the table there are over 1,500,000 distinct CDR3 sequences, about 50% of which are singletons. Material: blood. The receptors were sampled from a woman in her thirties or forties in good health.

As to this clonotype: One junction end does not reproduce the germline sequence, and a read error may be involved. V is TRBV4-1 and J is TRBJ2-7, with D uncertain. The germline CDR1 and CDR2 sequences are MGHRA and YSYEKL. The CDR3 has 11 amino acids. CDR3 in DNA: TGCGCCGGCAGCGACTCCTACGAGCAGTACTTC. Protein sequence: CAGSDSYEQYF.

This chain connects TRBV27 to TRBJ2-3, with D tentatively TRBD2 (5 bases). This CDR3 has 16 residues. Trimming took off 8 bases at V and 0 bases at J, with 18 bases between the two ends. Germline values: CDR1 MNHEY, CDR2 SMNVEV (reference sequence). The CDR3 bases are TGTGCCAGCGGTCCCCGGACTCTTCCTAGCACAGATACGCAGTATTTT. Its translation is CASGPRTLPSTDTQYF.

The genes are TRBV7-2 and TRBJ2-3; D remains unclear. The CDR3 length is 14 residues. Trimming took 1 base from V and 11 from J, leaving 16 bases between them. The germline V gene has CDR1 SGHTA and CDR2 FQGNSA. The CDR3 DNA reads as TGTGCCAGCAGCTTAGATGCAGTTTCTACGAAGCAGTATTTT. Its protein product is CASSLDAVSTKQYF.

The chain is built from TRBV28 and TRBJ2-7, with a possible D match to TRBD1 (5 bases). The J call may be incorrect, as the DNA end agrees better with TRBJ2-5. CDR1 and CDR2 (germline): MDHEN, SYDVKM. The CDR3 consists of 16 residues. The CDR3 region has the DNA TGTGCCAGCAGTCTAAAGGGGCCCCAAGGGGCAAAGACCCAGTACTTC. It codes for CASSLKGPQGAKTQYF.

This clonotype has more than one count but fewer than ten. The rearrangement uses TRBV15 and TRBJ1-2; D perhaps matches TRBD1 (5 bases). This CDR3 has 14 residues. Germline loops: CDR1 LNHNV, CDR2 YYDKDF (reference sequence). V was trimmed by 0 bases and J by 7 bases, leaving 12 bases between them. CDR3 sequence: CATSRDRGASGYTF. Here the CDR3 DNA reads TGTGCCACCAGCAGAGATCGTGGGGCTTCTGGCTACACCTTC. The whole variable domain, remainder taken from reference TRBV15 and TRBJ1-2, is DAMVIQNPRYQVTQFGKPVTLSCSQTLNHNVMYWYQQKSSQAPKLLFHYYDKDFNNEADTPDNFQSRRPNTSFCFLDIRSPGLGDTAMYLCATSRDRGASGYTFGSGTRLTVV.

This clonotype was seen just once. V gene TRBV27 combines with J gene TRBJ2-7, with D perhaps assigned TRBD1 or TRBD2 (6 bases each). Matching the DNA end better, TRBJ2-5 makes the J call doubtful. This CDR3 has 16 amino acids. The germline V gene encodes CDR1 MNHEY and CDR2 SMNVEV (reference sequence). This chain's CDR3 is CASSPPPGGFSETQYF. The CDR3 DNA is TGTGCCAGCAGTCCTCCCCCCGGGGGCTTCTCGGAGACCCAGTACTTC.

A single count supports this clonotype. The genes are TRBV20-1 and TRBJ2-5, with 12 positions matching TRBD2. CDR1 is DFQATT, CDR2 SNEGSKA, per germline (reference sequence). With V trimmed by 3 bases and J by 2 bases, 13 bases remained unmatched. The CDR3 is 18 amino acids. The CDR3 coding sequence is TGCAGTGCTAGCCCTGTTTCCCTAGCGGGGGGGCGTCAAGAGACCCAGTACTTC. Its protein is CSASPVSLAGGRQETQYF.

The sample holds a few counts of this clonotype. This chain connects TRBV7-2 to TRBJ2-3; 8 bases line up with TRBD1. Per germline, CDR1 SGHTA and CDR2 FQGNSA. This CDR3 region has 15 residues. The V gene end was trimmed by 5 bases and the J gene end by 5 bases; junction bases not matched to a gene: 9. DNA for the CDR3: TGTGCCAGCAGCGCCAGGACAGGGTTACGAGATACGCAGTATTTT. Translating gives CASSARTGLRDTQYF.

The chain couples TRBV6-5 to TRBJ1-1; D may be TRBD1 (5 bases). The CDR3 is made up of 16 amino acids. Germline V gene lookup returns CDR1 MNHEY and CDR2 SVGAGI. The V end lost 2 bases, the J end lost 6 bases, and 19 bases lay between the germline ends. The CDR3 DNA reads TGTGCCAGCAGTTACCGCCTTGGCGGGACTTTCGCTGAAGCTTTCTTT. Protein sequence: CASSYRLGGTFAEAFF.

The rearrangement uses TRBV3-1 and TRBJ2-7, with a possible D match to TRBD2 (6 bases). Trimming removed 0 bases from V and 0 bases from J, with 12 bases in between. The CDR3 has 16 amino acids. The germline CDR1 and CDR2 sequences are LGHDT and YNNKEL (reference sequence). This chain's CDR3 is CASSQEGGRISYEQYF. CDR3 nucleotides: TGTGCCAGCAGCCAAGAGGGGGGACGGATCTCCTACGAGCAGTACTTC.

The chain joins TRBV9 to TRBJ1-1; 9 nucleotides align to TRBD1. The CDR3 is 17 residues long. Germline CDR1 and CDR2: SGDLS and YYNGEE. V dropped 3 bases and J dropped 0; count of bases not matched to a gene: 9. The DNA of the CDR3 is TGTGCCAGCAGCGACCGCCGCGGGACAGGGATGAACACTGAAGCTTTCTTT. It encodes CASSDRRGTGMNTEAFF. The variable domain in full, with the rest retrieved from reference TRBV9 and TRBJ1-1, is DSGVTQTPKHLITATGQRVTLRCSPRSGDLSVYWYQQSLDQGLQFLIQYYNGEERAKGNILERFSAQQFPDLHSELNLSSLELGDSALYFCASSDRRGTGMNTEAFFGQGTRLTVV.

This clonotype was counted a few times. The CDR3 region is CASSLAPTSPPDTQYF. The CDR3 DNA reads as TGCGCCAGCAGCTTGGCCCCGACTAGTCCGCCAGATACGCAGTATTTT. The chain links TRBV5-1 to TRBJ2-3, with D possibly being TRBD2 (6 bases). The V gene lost 0 bases and the J gene lost 4 bases, with 15 bases spanning the gap. This CDR3 contains 16 residues. Per the germline V gene, CDR1 is SGHRS and CDR2 is YFSETQ.

This clonotype has more than one count but fewer than ten. CDR3 bases: TGTGCCAGCAGCTTAGAGTACAGGGTGGACGGCTACACCTTC. Amino acid sequence: CASSLEYRVDGYTF. The chain is built from TRBV7-9 and TRBJ1-2, with D possibly being TRBD1 (6 bases). The CDR3 is made up of 14 amino acids. Germline CDR1 reads SEHNR; CDR2 reads FQNEAQ (reference sequence). V gave up 1 base and J gave up 8 bases, with 14 bases separating them.

The V and J genes are TRBV5-1 and TRBJ1-1; TRBD1 is a possible D gene (6 bases). Germline V gene sequence: CDR1 SGHRS, CDR2 YFSETQ. The V end lost 3 bases, the J end lost 6 bases, and 15 bases lay between the germline ends. The CDR3 consists of 14 residues. For the CDR3, the DNA is TGCGCCAGCAGCTCGGCCACAGGGACCCCTGAAGCTTTCTTT. Translating gives CASSSATGTPEAFF.

The chain employs TRBV28 and TRBJ1-2; a possible D gene is TRBD1 (6 bases). This CDR3 region has 14 residues. Per the germline V gene, CDR1 is MDHEN and CDR2 is SYDVKM. The V and J ends lost 5 bases and 4 bases respectively, with 14 bases between them. CDR3 protein: CASSGRGRFYGYTF. The DNA for the CDR3 is TGTGCCAGCAGTGGACGGGGGCGGTTCTATGGCTACACCTTC.

The CDR3 DNA follows: TGTGCCAGCAGCCAAGCTGGGAGACGGTACTTC. As protein: CASSQAGRRYF. The rearrangement uses TRBV3-1 and TRBJ2-4, with D possibly being TRBD2 (5 bases). The CDR3 totals 11 residues. V was shortened by 1 base and J by 15 bases, with 10 bases between the two germline ends. Germline V CDR1 and CDR2: LGHDT, YNNKEL (reference sequence). Full variable domain (outside the CDR3, taken from reference TRBV3-1 and TRBJ2-4): DTAVSQTPKYLVTQMGNDKSIKCEQNLGHDTMYWYKQDSKKFLKIMFSYNNKELIINETVPNRFSPKSPDKAHLNLHINSLELGDSAVYFCASSQAGRRYFGAGTRLSVL.

The chain couples TRBV12-3 or TRBV12-4 to TRBJ1-5; D is unclear. Between the trimmed V and J ends, which lost 5 bases and 5 bases, there was a span of 10 bases. The CDR3 totals 13 residues. The CDR3 region has the DNA TGTGCCAGCAGTGTATGGCCTGATCAGCCCCAGCATTTT. It translates to CASSVWPDQPQHF.

V is TRBV7-9 and J is TRBJ2-7; no clear D gene. This CDR3 spans 14 amino acids. CDR1 is SEHNR and CDR2 is FQNEAQ in the germline V gene (reference sequence). Deletions cut 4 bases from V and 5 bases from J, with 15 bases between. CDR3 protein: CASSSQMYSHEQYF. The CDR3 DNA follows: TGTGCCAGCAGCTCTCAAATGTATTCCCACGAGCAGTACTTC.

The chain carries TRBV29-1 and TRBJ2-5, with D perhaps matching TRBD2 (6 bases). The V end was cut by 5 bases, the J end by 5 bases, with 12 bases between. The CDR3 has 12 amino acids. The germline gives CDR1 SQVTM, CDR2 ANQGSEA. The DNA of the CDR3 is TGCAGCGTTAGACTAGGGTACGAGACCCAGTACTTC. Its protein product is CSVRLGYETQYF.

J is TRBJ2-1 and V is TRBV21-1; the table's D call TRBD1 went unverified against the DNA. TRBV21-1 is a listed pseudogene. The CDR3 totals 18 residues. In DNA, the CDR3 is TGTGCCAGCAGCAAAGTTTGGGACAGACAGGGAAGGGACAATGAGCAGTTCTTC. Residues: CASSKVWDRQGRDNEQFF.

The chain links TRBV10-3 to TRBJ2-1; TRBD1 aligns across 7 bases. The CDR3 covers 15 residues. The V gene's germline CDR1 is ENHRY and CDR2 SYGVKD. V lost 3 bases, J lost 3 bases, and 5 bases stayed unmatched. As DNA, the CDR3 is TGTGCCATCAGTGATAGGGACAGAGACTACAATGAGCAGTTCTTC. Its translation is CAISDRDRDYNEQFF.

This clonotype has a handful of counts. The genes are TRBV27 and TRBJ2-7; D possibly corresponds to TRBD1 (6 bases). The CDR3 covers 14 residues. Germline-derived CDR1 and CDR2 are MNHEY and SMNVEV (reference sequence). V lost 5 bases, J lost 3 bases, and 14 bases lay in between. CDR3 in amino acids: CASSPGQTGYEQYF. CDR3 coding DNA: TGTGCCAGCAGTCCAGGCCAGACAGGCTACGAGCAGTACTTC.

The gene calls are TRBV2 and TRBJ2-5, with D possibly called TRBD1 or TRBD2 (5 bases each). Germline V gene lookup returns CDR1 SNHLY and CDR2 FYNNEI. The CDR3 covers 13 residues. The V gene lost 6 bases and the J gene lost 5 bases, with 13 bases spanning the gap. The chain's CDR3 is CASRAGTKETQYF. CDR3 nucleotide sequence: TGTGCCAGCAGGGCCGGGACCAAGGAGACCCAGTACTTC.

This clonotype was seen more than once but under ten times. The chain combines TRBV6-1 with TRBJ1-2, with D perhaps matching TRBD1 (5 bases). V was trimmed by 6 bases and J by 4 bases, leaving 12 bases between them. The length of the CDR3 is 13 residues. Germline V CDR1 and CDR2: MNHNS, SASEGT. The CDR3 nucleotides read TGTGCCAGCAGGGTTACAGGAGTCTATGGCTACACCTTC. Its translation: CASRVTGVYGYTF.

The table lists this clonotype with a few counts. The chain uses TRBV29-1 and TRBJ2-5; TRBD1 agrees at 9 bases. The length of the CDR3 is 12 residues. Germline assignment: CDR1 SQVTM and CDR2 ANQGSEA. Trimming took 6 bases from V and 11 from J; bases not matched to a gene: 10. CDR3 sequence (DNA): TGCAGCGTAGGACAGGGGCCGGTGGAGCAGTACTTC. It yields the protein CSVGQGPVEQYF.

Regarding this clonotype: A much larger clonotype is one base distant, so this may be a read error. The CDR3 DNA is TGTGCCAGCAGTGACACAGGGGGCGGAGAGACCCAGTACTTC. Its translation: CASSDTGGGETQYF. The chain has TRBV6-5 and TRBJ2-7, with 9 bases aligning to TRBD1. The J call is doubtful: the DNA matches TRBJ2-5 better. Germline assignment: CDR1 MNHEY and CDR2 SVGAGI. There are 14 residues in the CDR3.

The gene calls are TRBV6-2 or TRBV6-3 and TRBJ2-2; TRBD1 matches at 10 bases. The germline V gene encodes CDR1 MNHEY and CDR2 SVGEGT. The CDR3 loop spans 16 amino acids. The V segment lost 2 bases and the J segment 3 bases; nucleotides outside the gene matches: 3. CDR3 sequence reads: CASSYGTGADTGELFF. As DNA, the CDR3 is TGTGCCAGCAGTTACGGGACAGGGGCTGACACCGGGGAGCTGTTTTTT.